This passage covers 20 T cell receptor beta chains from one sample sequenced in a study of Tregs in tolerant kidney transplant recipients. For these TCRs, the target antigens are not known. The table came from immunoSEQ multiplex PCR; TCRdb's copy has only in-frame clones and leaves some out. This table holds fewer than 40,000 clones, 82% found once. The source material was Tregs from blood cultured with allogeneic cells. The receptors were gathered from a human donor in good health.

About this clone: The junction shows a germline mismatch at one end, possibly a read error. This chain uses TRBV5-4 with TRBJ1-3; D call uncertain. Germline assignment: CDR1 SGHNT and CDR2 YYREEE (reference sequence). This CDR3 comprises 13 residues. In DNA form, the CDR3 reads TGCGCCAGCAGCCCCCGACCAGGAAACACCATATATTTT. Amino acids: CASSPRPGNTIYF.

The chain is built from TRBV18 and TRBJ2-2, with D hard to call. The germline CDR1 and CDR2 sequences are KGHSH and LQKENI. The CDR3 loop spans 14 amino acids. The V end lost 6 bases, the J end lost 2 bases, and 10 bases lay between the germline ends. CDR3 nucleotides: TGTGCCAGCTCCCGTGAGGCCAACACCGGGGAGCTGTTTTTT. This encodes CASSREANTGELFF.

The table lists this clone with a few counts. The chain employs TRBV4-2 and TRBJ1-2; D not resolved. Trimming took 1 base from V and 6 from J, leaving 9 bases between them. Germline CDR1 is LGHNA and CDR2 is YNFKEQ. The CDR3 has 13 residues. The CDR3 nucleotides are TGTGCCAGCAGCCAAGTGAATCTCGATGGCTACACCTTC. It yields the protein CASSQVNLDGYTF.

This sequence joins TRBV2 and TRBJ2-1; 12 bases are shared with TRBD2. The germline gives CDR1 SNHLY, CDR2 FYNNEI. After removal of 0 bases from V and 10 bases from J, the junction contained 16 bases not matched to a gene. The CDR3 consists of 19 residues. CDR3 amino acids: CASSEALLVASGGAREQFF. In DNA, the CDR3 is TGTGCCAGCAGTGAAGCGCTTCTGGTGGCTAGCGGGGGGGCCAGGGAGCAGTTCTTC.

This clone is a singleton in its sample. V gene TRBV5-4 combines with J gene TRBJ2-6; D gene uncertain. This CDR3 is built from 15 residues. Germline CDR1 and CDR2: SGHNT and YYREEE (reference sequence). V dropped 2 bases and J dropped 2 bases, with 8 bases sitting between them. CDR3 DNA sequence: TGTGCCAGCAGCTTCAAGGCGGCTGGGGCCAACGTCCTGACTTTC. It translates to CASSFKAAGANVLTF.

The CDR3 DNA follows: TGTGCCAGCAGCAACGCCGGGACCGCGATCTGGGGCTACACCTTC. Protein sequence: CASSNAGTAIWGYTF. The J gene is TRBJ1-2, the V gene TRBV5-8; D perhaps matches TRBD1 (5 bases). Deletions cut 4 bases from V and 8 bases from J, with 21 bases between. This CDR3 is built from 15 residues. Germline V gene sequence: CDR1 SGHTS, CDR2 YDEGEE.

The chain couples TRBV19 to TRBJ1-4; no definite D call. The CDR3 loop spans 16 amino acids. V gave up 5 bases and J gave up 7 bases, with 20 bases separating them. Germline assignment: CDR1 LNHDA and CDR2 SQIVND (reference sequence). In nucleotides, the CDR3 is TGTGCCAGTAGTCTGGGGTTTTTAGGAATAAGTGAAAAACTGTTTTTT. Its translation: CASSLGFLGISEKLFF.

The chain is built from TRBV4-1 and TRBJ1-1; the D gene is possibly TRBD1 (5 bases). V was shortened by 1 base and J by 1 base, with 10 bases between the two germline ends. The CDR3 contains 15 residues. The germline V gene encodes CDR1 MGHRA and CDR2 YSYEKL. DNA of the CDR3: TGCGCCAGCAGCCAAGGTTGGGGGGAGAACACTGAAGCTTTCTTT. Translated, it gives CASSQGWGENTEAFF.

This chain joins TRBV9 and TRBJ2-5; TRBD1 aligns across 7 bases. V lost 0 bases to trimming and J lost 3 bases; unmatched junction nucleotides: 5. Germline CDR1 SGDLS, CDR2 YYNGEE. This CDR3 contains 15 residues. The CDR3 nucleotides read TGTGCCAGCAGCGTAGAAGGGACAGTAAAAGAGACCCAGTACTTC. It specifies CASSVEGTVKETQYF. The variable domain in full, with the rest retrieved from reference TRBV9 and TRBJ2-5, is DSGVTQTPKHLITATGQRVTLRCSPRSGDLSVYWYQQSLDQGLQFLIQYYNGEERAKGNILERFSAQQFPDLHSELNLSSLELGDSALYFCASSVEGTVKETQYFGPGTRLLVL.

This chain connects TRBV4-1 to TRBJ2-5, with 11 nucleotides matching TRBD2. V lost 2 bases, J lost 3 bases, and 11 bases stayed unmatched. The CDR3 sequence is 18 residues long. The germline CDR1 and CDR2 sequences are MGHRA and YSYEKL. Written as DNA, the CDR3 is TGCGCCAGCAGCCAACCCCCCGGAAGACTAGCGGGGAAAGAGACCCAGTACTTC. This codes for CASSQPPGRLAGKETQYF.

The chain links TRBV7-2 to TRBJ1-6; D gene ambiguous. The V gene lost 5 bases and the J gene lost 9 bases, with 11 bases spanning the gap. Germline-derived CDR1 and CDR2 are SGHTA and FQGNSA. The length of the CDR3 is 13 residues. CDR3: CASSPRRASPLHF. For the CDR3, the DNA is TGTGCCAGCAGCCCCCGTCGGGCTTCACCCCTCCACTTT.

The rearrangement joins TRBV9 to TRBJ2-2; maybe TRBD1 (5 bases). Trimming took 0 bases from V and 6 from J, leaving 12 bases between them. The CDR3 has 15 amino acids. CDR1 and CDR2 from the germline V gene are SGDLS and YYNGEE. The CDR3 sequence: CASSVEGLMAGELFF. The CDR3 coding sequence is TGTGCCAGCAGCGTAGAGGGGTTAATGGCCGGGGAGCTGTTTTTT.

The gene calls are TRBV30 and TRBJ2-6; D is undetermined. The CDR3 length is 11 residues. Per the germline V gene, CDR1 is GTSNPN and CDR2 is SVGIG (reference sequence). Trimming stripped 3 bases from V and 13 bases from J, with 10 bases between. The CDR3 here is CAWRGSDVLTF. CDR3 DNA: TGTGCCTGGAGAGGGTCGGATGTCCTGACTTTC.

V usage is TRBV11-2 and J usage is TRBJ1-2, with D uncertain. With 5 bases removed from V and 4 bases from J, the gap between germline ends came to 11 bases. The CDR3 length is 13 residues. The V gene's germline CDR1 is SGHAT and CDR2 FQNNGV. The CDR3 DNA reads TGTGCCAGCAGCCTTGAGGGCCTCTATGGCTACACCTTC. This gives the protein CASSLEGLYGYTF.

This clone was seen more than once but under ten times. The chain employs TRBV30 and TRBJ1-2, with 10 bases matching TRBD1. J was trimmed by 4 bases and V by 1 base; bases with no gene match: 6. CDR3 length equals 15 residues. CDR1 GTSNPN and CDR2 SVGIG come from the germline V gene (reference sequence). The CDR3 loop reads CAWSGQGAGRYGYTF. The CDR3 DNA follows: TGTGCCTGGAGTGGACAGGGGGCAGGCCGCTATGGCTACACCTTC.

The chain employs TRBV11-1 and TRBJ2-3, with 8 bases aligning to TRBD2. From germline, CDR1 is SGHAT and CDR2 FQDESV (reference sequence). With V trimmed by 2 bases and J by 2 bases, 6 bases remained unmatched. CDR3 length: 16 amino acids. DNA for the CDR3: TGTGCCAGCAGCTTAAGAGCGGGAGTTGACACAGATACGCAGTATTTT. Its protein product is CASSLRAGVDTDTQYF.

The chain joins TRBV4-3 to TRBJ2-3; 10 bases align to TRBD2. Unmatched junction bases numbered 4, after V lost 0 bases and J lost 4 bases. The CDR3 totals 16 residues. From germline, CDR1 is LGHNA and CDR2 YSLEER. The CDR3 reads CASSQEPLAGADTQYF. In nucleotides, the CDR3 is TGCGCCAGCAGCCAAGAGCCCCTAGCGGGGGCAGATACGCAGTATTTT.

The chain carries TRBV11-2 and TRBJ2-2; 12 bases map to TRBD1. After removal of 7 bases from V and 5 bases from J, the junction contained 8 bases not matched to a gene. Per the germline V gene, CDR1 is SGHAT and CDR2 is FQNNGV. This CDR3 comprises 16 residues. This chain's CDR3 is CASKGPGQGATGELFF. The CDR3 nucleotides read TGTGCCAGCAAAGGACCGGGACAGGGGGCTACCGGGGAGCTGTTTTTT. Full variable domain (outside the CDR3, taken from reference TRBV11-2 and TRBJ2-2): EAGVAQSPRYKIIEKRQSVAFWCNPISGHATLYWYQQILGQGPKLLIQFQNNGVVDDSQLPKDRFSAERLKGVDSTLKIQPAKLEDSAVYLCASKGPGQGATGELFFGEGSRLTVL.

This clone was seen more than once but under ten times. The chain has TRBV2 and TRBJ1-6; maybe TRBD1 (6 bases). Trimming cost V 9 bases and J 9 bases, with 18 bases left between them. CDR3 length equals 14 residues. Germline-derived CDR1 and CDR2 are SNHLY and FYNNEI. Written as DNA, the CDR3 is TGTGCCAGATCAACAGGGTATCTTGGTTCACCCCTCCACTTT. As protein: CARSTGYLGSPLHF.

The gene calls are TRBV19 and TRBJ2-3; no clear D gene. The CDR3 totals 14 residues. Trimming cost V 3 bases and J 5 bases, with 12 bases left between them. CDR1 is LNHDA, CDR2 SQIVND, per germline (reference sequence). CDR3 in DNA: TGTGCCAGTAGTATGTTCCCTAGTGGAGATACGCAGTATTTT. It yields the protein CASSMFPSGDTQYF.